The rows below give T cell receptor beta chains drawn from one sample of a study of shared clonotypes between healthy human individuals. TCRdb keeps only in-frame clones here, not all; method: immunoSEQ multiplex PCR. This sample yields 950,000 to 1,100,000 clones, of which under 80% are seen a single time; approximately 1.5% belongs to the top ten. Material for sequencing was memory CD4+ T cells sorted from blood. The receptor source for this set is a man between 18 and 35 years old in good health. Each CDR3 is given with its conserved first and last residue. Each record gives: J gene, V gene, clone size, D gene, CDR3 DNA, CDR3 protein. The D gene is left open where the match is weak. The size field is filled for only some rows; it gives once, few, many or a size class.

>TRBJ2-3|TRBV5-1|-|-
TGCGCCAGCAGCTTGGTTACTAGCTCTAGCACAGATACGCAGTATTTT
CASSLVTSSSTDTQYF
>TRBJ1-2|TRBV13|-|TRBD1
TGTGCCAGCAGCTTAGGCCTTGGACAGGGGAGTTTGGGCTACACCTTC
CASSLGLGQGSLGYTF
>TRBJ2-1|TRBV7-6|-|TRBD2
TGTGCCAGCAGCTTAACTCTAGCGGGAGCCTACAATGAGCAGTTCTTC
CASSLTLAGAYNEQFF
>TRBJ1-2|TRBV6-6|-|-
TGTGCCAGCAGTTACGACGGATGGGGGGGCTACACCTTC
CASSYDGWGGYTF
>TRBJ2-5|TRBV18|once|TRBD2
TGTGCCAGCTCACCCGCGGGGGGTCGGGAGACCCAGTACTTC
CASSPAGGRETQYF
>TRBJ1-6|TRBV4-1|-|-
TGCGCCAGCAGCCAAGACATACCGGGACCTAGGAATTCACCCCTCCACTTT
CASSQDIPGPRNSPLHF
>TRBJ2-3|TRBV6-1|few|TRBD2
TGTGCCAGCAGCCTTCGGGGGGACACAGATACGCAGTATTTT
CASSLRGDTDTQYF
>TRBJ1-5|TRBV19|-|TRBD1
TGTGCCAGTAGTATTATGATGACAGGGGGCAATCAGCCCCAGCATTTT
CASSIMMTGGNQPQHF
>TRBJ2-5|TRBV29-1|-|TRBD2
TGCAGCGTTGGGGGGACTAGCGGGAGCCAAGAGACCCAGTACTTC
CSVGGTSGSQETQYF
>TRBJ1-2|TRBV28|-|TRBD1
TGTGCCAGCACCGGTGACAGGGGTGGCTACACCTTC
CASTGDRGGYTF
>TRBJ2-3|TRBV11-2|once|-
TGTGCCAGCAGCCTAGGACTGCGCACAGATACGCAGTATTTT
CASSLGLRTDTQYF
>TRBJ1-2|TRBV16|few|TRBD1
TGTGCCAGCAGCCAGAGCAGGGGGCAGGTGAGAGGCTACACCTTC
CASSQSRGQVRGYTF
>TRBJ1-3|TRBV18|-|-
TGTGCCAGCTCACCCCCCGGGAGCAACGGAAACACCATATATTTT
CASSPPGSNGNTIYF
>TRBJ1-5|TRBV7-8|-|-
TGTGCCAGCAGCTCGGGACACTCTCAGCCCCAGCATTTT
CASSSGHSQPQHF
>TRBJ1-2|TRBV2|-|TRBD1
TGTGCCAGCAGACTACAGGGGAGTAAAGGCTATGGCTACACCTTC
CASRLQGSKGYGYTF
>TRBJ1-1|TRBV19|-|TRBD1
TGTGCCAGTAGTATTGGGGGCAGGGGGTTGAACACTGAAGCTTTCTTT
CASSIGGRGLNTEAFF
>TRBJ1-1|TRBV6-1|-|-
TGTGCCTCCTACTTCGGGGTTGGGAACACTGAAGCTTTCTTT
CASYFGVGNTEAFF
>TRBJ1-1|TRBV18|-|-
TGTGCCAGCTCTTCGGACGCGGGCTTGAATGCTTTCTTT
CASSSDAGLNAFF
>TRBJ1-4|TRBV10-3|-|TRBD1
TGTGCCATCAGTGAGCCTGGGACAGGAATTAATGAAAAACTGTTTTTT
CAISEPGTGINEKLFF
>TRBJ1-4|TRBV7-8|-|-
TGTGCCAGCAGCTTAGGACTGGACCGGCGGGAAAAACTGTTTTTT
CASSLGLDRREKLFF
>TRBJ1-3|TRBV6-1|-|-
TGTGCAACCGGACAGCACTCTGGAAACACCATATATTTT
CATGQHSGNTIYF
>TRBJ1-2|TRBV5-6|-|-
TGTGCCAGCAGCTTGGAGGTGACAGGAATACTTGGCTACACCTTC
CASSLEVTGILGYTF
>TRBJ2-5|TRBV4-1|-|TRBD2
TGCGCCAGCAGCTCCCCCGGGACTACAGAAGAGACCCAGTACTTC
CASSSPGTTEETQYF
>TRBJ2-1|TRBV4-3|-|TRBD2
TGCGCCAGCAGCCAAGAACCCCCCGGGCCTAGCGGGACTTACAATGAGCAGTTCTTC
CASSQEPPGPSGTYNEQFF
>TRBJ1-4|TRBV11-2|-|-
TGTGCCAGCAGCGAGGGGGGGCGGTTAGAAAAACTGTTTTTT
CASSEGGRLEKLFF
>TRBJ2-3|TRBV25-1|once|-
TGTGCCAGCAGTGAGGCAGGGTTTGCAGATACGCAGTATTTT
CASSEAGFADTQYF
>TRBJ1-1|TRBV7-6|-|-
TGTGCCAGCAGCTTCGACGGACTGAACACTGAAGCTTTCTTT
CASSFDGLNTEAFF
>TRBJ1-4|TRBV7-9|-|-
TGTGCCAGCAGCTTTTTAGCGACAGATGCAACTAATGAAAAACTGTTTTTT
CASSFLATDATNEKLFF
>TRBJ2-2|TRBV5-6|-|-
TGTGCCAGCAGCACCGAGGCCAGGTCTACGGAGCTGTTTTTT
CASSTEARSTELFF
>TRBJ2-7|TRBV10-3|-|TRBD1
TGTGCCATCACCCCCGGGACAGACGAGCAGTACTTC
CAITPGTDEQYF
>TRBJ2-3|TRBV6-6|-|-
TGTGCCAGCAGTTCTCAAGGGGTGGGGACAGATACGCAGTATTTT
CASSSQGVGTDTQYF
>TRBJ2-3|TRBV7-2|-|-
TGTGCCAGCAGCCTCCCGGATACGCAGTATTTT
CASSLPDTQYF
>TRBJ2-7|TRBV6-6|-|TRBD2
TGTGCCAGCAGTTACCCCGGGGGGAGAGCCTACGAGCAGTACTTC
CASSYPGGRAYEQYF
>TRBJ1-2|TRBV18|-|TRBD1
TGTGCCAGCTCACCAGTCTCTGGACAGGGGGACTATGGCTACACCTTC
CASSPVSGQGDYGYTF
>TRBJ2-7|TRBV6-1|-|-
TGTGCCAGCAGTGAAGACACCCTCTCCTACGAGCAGTACTTC
CASSEDTLSYEQYF
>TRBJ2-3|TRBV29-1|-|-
TGCAGCGTTATGGGGCTAGCTGGAACAGATACGCAGTATTTT
CSVMGLAGTDTQYF
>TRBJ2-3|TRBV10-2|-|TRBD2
TGCGCCAGCAGTTTAGCGGGGGGTTACACAGATACGCAGTATTTT
CASSLAGGYTDTQYF
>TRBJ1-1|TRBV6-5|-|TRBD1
TGTGCCAGCAGCCTGGACAGGCATAAGCTTGTCTTT
CASSLDRHKLVF
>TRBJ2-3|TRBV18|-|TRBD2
TGTGCCAGCGACCGGGCTAGCGGGAGCACAGATACGCAGTATTTT
CASDRASGSTDTQYF
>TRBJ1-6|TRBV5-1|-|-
TGCGCCAGCAGCCCCTCGAGGGCGGGGAATTCACCCCTCCACTTT
CASSPSRAGNSPLHF
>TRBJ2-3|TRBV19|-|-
TGTGCCAGTAGTAGGCTACCTACTAGCACAGATACGCAGTATTTT
CASSRLPTSTDTQYF